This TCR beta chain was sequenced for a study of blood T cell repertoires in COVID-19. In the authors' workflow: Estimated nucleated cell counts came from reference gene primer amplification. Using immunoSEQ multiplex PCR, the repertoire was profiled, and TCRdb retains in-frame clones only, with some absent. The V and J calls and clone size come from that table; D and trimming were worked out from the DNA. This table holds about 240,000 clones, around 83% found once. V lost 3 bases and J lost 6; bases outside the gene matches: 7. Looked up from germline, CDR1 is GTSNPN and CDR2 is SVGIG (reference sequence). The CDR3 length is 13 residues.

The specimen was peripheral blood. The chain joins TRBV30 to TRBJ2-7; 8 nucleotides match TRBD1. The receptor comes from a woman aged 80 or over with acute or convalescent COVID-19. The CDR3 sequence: CAWSQGAGSEQYF. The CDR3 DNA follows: TGTGCCTGGAGCCAGGGGGCAGGGTCCGAGCAGTACTTC.